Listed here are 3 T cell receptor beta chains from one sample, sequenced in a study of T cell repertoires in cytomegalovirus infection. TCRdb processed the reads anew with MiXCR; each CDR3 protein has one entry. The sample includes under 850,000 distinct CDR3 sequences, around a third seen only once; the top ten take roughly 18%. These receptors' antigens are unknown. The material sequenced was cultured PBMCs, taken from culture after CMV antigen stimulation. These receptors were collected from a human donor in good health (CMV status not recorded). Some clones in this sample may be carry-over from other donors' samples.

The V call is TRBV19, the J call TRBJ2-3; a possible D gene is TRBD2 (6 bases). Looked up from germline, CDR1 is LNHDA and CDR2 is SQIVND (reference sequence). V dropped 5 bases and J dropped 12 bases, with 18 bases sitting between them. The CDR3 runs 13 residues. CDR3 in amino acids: CASSLSGVTNQYF. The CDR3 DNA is TGTGCCAGTAGTCTCTCGGGAGTGACAAACCAGTATTTT. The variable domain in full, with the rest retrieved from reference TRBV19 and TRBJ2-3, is DGGITQSPKYLFRKEGQNVTLSCEQNLNHDAMYWYRQDPGQGLRLIYYSQIVNDFQKGDIAEGYSVSREKKESFPLTVTSAQKNPTAFYLCASSLSGVTNQYFGPGTRLTVL.

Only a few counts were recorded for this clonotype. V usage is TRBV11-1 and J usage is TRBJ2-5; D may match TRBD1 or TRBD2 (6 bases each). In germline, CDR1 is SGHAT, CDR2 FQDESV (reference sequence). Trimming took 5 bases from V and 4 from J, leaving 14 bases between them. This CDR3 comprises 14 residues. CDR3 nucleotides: TGTGCCAGCAGCCCAAACAGGGACTTAGAGACCCAGTACTTC. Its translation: CASSPNRDLETQYF.

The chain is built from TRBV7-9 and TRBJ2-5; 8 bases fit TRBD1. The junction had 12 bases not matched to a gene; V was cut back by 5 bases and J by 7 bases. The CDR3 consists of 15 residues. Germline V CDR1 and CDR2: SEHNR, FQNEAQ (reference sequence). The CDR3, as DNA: TGTGCCAGCAGCGCACCGGGACAGGCCTTTGGGACCCAGTACTTC. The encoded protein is CASSAPGQAFGTQYF.